One sample yielded the 8 T cell receptor beta chains listed below, sequenced in a study of T cell changes during pregnancy in multiple sclerosis. This table comes from immunoSEQ multiplex PCR, and its TCRdb copy is limited to in-frame clones, with some not included. The data contain 40,000 to 55,000 clones, just under 95% of them singletons. Sequencing was performed on CD4+ T cells from peripheral blood mononuclear cells, taken in the third trimester of pregnancy. The receptors shown here come from a female donor with multiple sclerosis, enrolled in a pregnancy study.

This clone was detected only once. The J gene is TRBJ1-1, the V gene TRBV18; D is uncertain. The V end was cut by 3 bases, the J end by 1 base, with 9 bases between. The CDR3 has 14 amino acids. Germline loops: CDR1 KGHSH, CDR2 LQKENI. In nucleotides, the CDR3 is TGTGCCAGCTCACCCTCAATCAGGAACACTGAAGCTTTCTTT. It translates to CASSPSIRNTEAFF.

CDR3: CASGLGLREMGEQFF. The CDR3 nucleotides are TGTGCTAGTGGTTTGGGACTACGGGAGATGGGAGAGCAGTTCTTC. The J gene is TRBJ2-1, the V gene TRBV12-5, with D tentatively TRBD2 (6 bases). CDR1 LGHNT and CDR2 FRNRAP come from the germline V gene. V was shortened by 1 base and J by 10 bases, with 17 bases between the two germline ends. CDR3 size: 15 residues.

This chain joins TRBV29-1 and TRBJ2-7, with TRBD1 matching 8 bases. J was trimmed by 5 bases and V by 3 bases; bases with no gene match: 6. Per germline, CDR1 SQVTM and CDR2 ANQGSEA. This CDR3 region has 13 residues. The CDR3 nucleotides are TGCAGCGTTGATATAGCAGGGGGCGACGAGCAGTACTTC. This sequence encodes CSVDIAGGDEQYF.

V and J are TRBV29-1 and TRBJ1-1; TRBD1 aligns across 9 bases. Looked up from germline, CDR1 is SQVTM and CDR2 is ANQGSEA. The CDR3 covers 12 residues. J was trimmed by 4 bases and V by 8 bases; bases with no gene match: 5. CDR3 DNA: TGCAGCTTAACAGGGGGCATCACTGAAGCTTTCTTT. It encodes CSLTGGITEAFF.

This clone has a single count. J is TRBJ2-1 and V is TRBV7-2, with D possibly being TRBD2 (6 bases). Germline V gives CDR1 SGHTA, CDR2 FQGNSA. Trimming left V 1 base short and J 2 bases short, with 12 bases between. This CDR3 is 16 amino acids long. The CDR3 nucleotides are TGTGCCAGCAGCTTAGGGGAGGAGCGGCCCTACAATGAGCAGTTCTTC. It is translated as CASSLGEERPYNEQFF. Full variable domain (remainder filled in from reference TRBV7-2 and TRBJ2-1): GAGVSQSPSNKVTEKGKDVELRCDPISGHTALYWYRQSLGQGLEFLIYFQGNSAPDKSGLPSDRFSAERTGGSVSTLTIQRTQQEDSAVYLCASSLGEERPYNEQFFGPGTRLTVL.

The J gene is TRBJ1-1, the V gene TRBV5-5; 9 bases agree with TRBD1. The CDR3 is 18 amino acids. Germline values: CDR1 SGHKS, CDR2 YYEKEE (reference sequence). The V segment lost 3 bases and the J segment 1 base; nucleotides outside the gene matches: 13. CDR3 in DNA: TGTGCCAGCAGCTGGACCCCCGGGACAGGGATTAGGAACACTGAAGCTTTCTTT. Translating gives CASSWTPGTGIRNTEAFF.

This chain connects TRBV7-2 to TRBJ1-5; D is perhaps TRBD1 (5 bases). V dropped 2 bases and J dropped 2 bases, with 10 bases sitting between them. The CDR3 is 15 amino acids. The germline gives CDR1 SGHTA, CDR2 FQGNSA. The CDR3 protein is CASSLYQGGNQPQHF. The DNA of the CDR3 is TGTGCCAGCAGCTTATATCAGGGCGGCAATCAGCCCCAGCATTTT.

CDR3 sequence: CASRLGQGGTFF. DNA of the CDR3: TGTGCCAGCAGACTCGGACAGGGAGGAACTTTCTTT. The rearrangement joins TRBV6-1 to TRBJ1-1; TRBD1 matches at 8 bases. With 6 bases clipped from V and 12 bases from J, the junction kept 9 bases outside the gene matches. CDR1 is MNHNS and CDR2 is SASEGT in the germline V gene. CDR3 size: 12 residues.